The clone carrying this T cell receptor (beta chain) was recorded at least ten times. What it recognizes is unknown. This sample was included in a study of T cells in Graves' hyperthyroidism and ophthalmopathy. The study, taken as a whole, reports: Also found in blood were most expanded thyroid clonotypes above 0.001.

The TCR beta CDR3 regions underwent amplification using RNA transcripts as the source. A first-round RT-PCR of the TCR CDR3 used the HTBI primer set. TCRdb itself ran the multiplex PCR reads through MiXCR, one entry per CDR3 protein. The sample records approximately 430,000 distinct CDR3 sequences, approximately 15% being singletons. On the basis of clinical symptoms, serum thyroxine and TRAb, thyroid ultrasound and orbital computed tomography, diagnoses were made. Trimming shortened V by 6 bases and J by 5 bases, and 11 bases separated the two germline ends. CDR1 is DFQATT and CDR2 is SNEGSKA in the germline V gene (reference sequence). The CDR3 is made up of 12 amino acids.

The chain employs TRBV20-1 and TRBJ1-5; D unresolved. The sequenced sample was blood. The origin of this receptor is a man aged 18 to 29 with Graves' ophthalmopathy. The CDR3 here is CSARKEDQPQHF. DNA of the CDR3: TGCAGTGCCCGGAAAGAGGATCAGCCCCAGCATTTT.